The entry below gives a single TCR beta chain sequence along with its context. This sample was taken from a study of blood T cell repertoires in COVID-19. The protocol was immunoSEQ multiplex PCR, while the TCRdb copy is restricted to in-frame clones and leaves out a portion. This sample has roughly 250,000 clones, with more than 85% found just once. Trimming at V came to 10 bases and at J to 1 base, leaving 9 bases not matched to a gene. CDR3 length: 14 residues. Germline V gene lookup returns CDR1 MDHEN and CDR2 SYDVKM. The chain carries TRBV28 and TRBJ2-5; 7 bases agree with TRBD1. The sequencing input was peripheral blood. The TCR sequence derives from a man in his thirties or forties with acute or convalescent COVID-19. The CDR3 nucleotides are TGTGCCACCGCAACAGGGGCCCTCCAAGAGACCCAGTACTTC. This encodes CATATGALQETQYF.